This T cell receptor beta chain was documented in a study of shared clonotypes between healthy human individuals. Study at large: Three CD4 naive, three CD4 memory, two CD8 naive and one CD8 memory plate were used per donor.

TCRdb keeps only in-frame clones here, not all; method: immunoSEQ multiplex PCR. This sample has roughly 2.4 million clones, with around 95% found just once. Turning to this clone: The junction does not match germline at one end; this may be a read error.

CDR3 length: 17 residues. The germline V gene encodes CDR1 MGHDK and CDR2 SYGVNS. The rearrangement uses TRBV25-1 and TRBJ2-7; TRBD1 matches 9 bases. Sequencing was carried out using naive CD4+ T cells sorted from blood. The subset here: CD45RA+ positively selected. This receptor was taken from a man aged 18 to 29 in good health. The CDR3 region has the DNA TGTGCCAGCAGTGACTCTAGACCGGGACAGGGCTCCAACGAGCAGTACTTC. It is translated as CASSDSRPGQGSNEQYF.